One sample yielded the 5 T cell receptor beta chains listed below, sequenced in a study of cytomegalovirus exposure and HLA in healthy donors. Assay used: immunoSEQ multiplex PCR; TCRdb lists only in-frame clones, some missing. Of under 250,000 clones listed, 80% to 95% are singletons. Sequenced input: PBMCs. The receptors stem from a woman aged 18-35 years in good health and CMV-seronegative.

This chain connects TRBV7-2 to TRBJ2-1; 8 bases map to TRBD2. Germline V gene sequence: CDR1 SGHTA, CDR2 FQGNSA. This CDR3 has 15 residues. V trimming: 8 bases; J trimming: 6 bases; junction bases outside the gene matches: 12. The CDR3 region is CASARAGLAGNEQFF. CDR3 in DNA: TGTGCCAGCGCGCGGGCGGGGCTAGCGGGCAATGAGCAGTTCTTC.

The rearrangement joins TRBV30 to TRBJ1-2, with 7 positions matching TRBD1. The CDR3 length is 14 residues. The germline gives CDR1 GTSNPN, CDR2 SVGIG (reference sequence). The V gene end was trimmed by 3 bases and the J gene end by 2 bases; junction bases not matched to a gene: 6. CDR3 nucleotides: TGTGCCTGGAGGGGGGCCAGGGGGAACTATGGCTACACCTTC. Translated: CAWRGARGNYGYTF.

The CDR3 bases are TGTGCCAGCAGTTTGTCAGGGAACTATGGCTACACCTTC. Translation gives CASSLSGNYGYTF. V and J are TRBV27 and TRBJ1-2, with D perhaps matching TRBD1 (5 bases). Germline CDR1 is MNHEY and CDR2 is SMNVEV (reference sequence). With 3 bases removed from V and 2 bases from J, the gap between germline ends came to 7 bases. The CDR3 loop spans 13 amino acids.

This chain uses TRBV4-1 with TRBJ2-6, with D possibly TRBD1 on 5 matching bases. Trimming stripped 5 bases from V and 0 bases from J, with 14 bases between. The CDR3 has 17 residues. The germline gives CDR1 MGHRA, CDR2 YSYEKL. CDR3 amino acids: CASSTTETNSGANVLTF. The CDR3 nucleotides read TGCGCCAGCAGCACGACAGAGACAAACTCTGGGGCCAACGTCCTGACTTTC.

This clone came up once. The chain recombines TRBV5-1 with TRBJ2-2; 8 bases fit TRBD2. Trimming cost V 2 bases and J 7 bases; bases outside gene matches: 4. The CDR3 is 14 residues long. The V gene's germline CDR1 is SGHRS and CDR2 YFSETQ. CDR3 loop: CASSFSGRGGELFF. CDR3 DNA sequence: TGCGCCAGCAGCTTCAGCGGGAGAGGCGGGGAGCTGTTTTTT.